This T cell receptor beta chain was observed in a study of CD8 T cells in ankylosing spondylitis. A remark on this clonotype: Its antigen is unknown.

Each TCR beta library was made by quantitative 5'-RACE that incorporated molecular barcodes. TCRdb reprocessed the 5' RACE reads with MiXCR, giving one entry per CDR3 protein. Counted here are 120,000 or so distinct CDR3 sequences, approximately 15% occurring once; the ten biggest clones make up 2.5% to 3.5%. V lost 6 bases and J lost 5, with 14 bases in between. Germline loops: CDR1 MDHEN, CDR2 SYDVKM. The CDR3 contains 14 residues. Study-level points and caveats: CD8+ by phenotype, disease-linked clones were relatively rare in peripheral blood. Disease-linked clones reportedly showed significant enrichment in matched ankylosing spondylitis synovial fluid. Characteristic of ankylosing spondylitis blood, it appeared, was a TCR beta motif comprising several highly homologous variants.

The clonotype was recovered from a female donor with ankylosing spondylitis or in good health (not recorded which). The chain joins TRBV28 to TRBJ1-5; D is perhaps TRBD1 (6 bases). Sequencing was performed on blood, either unsorted or a sorted T cell fraction (not recorded which). The CDR3 protein is CASRGTPGDQPQHF. CDR3 sequence (DNA): TGTGCCAGCAGGGGGACACCAGGGGATCAGCCCCAGCATTTT.